The clone carrying this TCR beta chain occurred once. The table came from immunoSEQ multiplex PCR; TCRdb's copy has only in-frame clones and leaves some out. The sample records 120,000 or so clones, around nine tenths being singletons. The entry originates in a study of blood T cell repertoires in COVID-19. Background on the study: In each case, the material was cDNA or gDNA derived from T cells, B-cell-depleted T cells, or PBMCs.

This CDR3 contains 16 residues. The V end was cut by 4 bases, the J end by 2 bases, with 14 bases between. CDR1 and CDR2 from the germline V gene are LGHDT and YNNKEL (reference sequence). The chain has TRBV3-1 (or the pseudogene TRBV3-2) and TRBJ1-4; D uncertain. Material: peripheral blood. The receptor comes from a human donor in a cohort sampled during active COVID-19. The CDR3 nucleotides read TGTGCCAGCAGCCGTTCCGGGGTTTCCACTAATGAAAAACTGTTTTTT. This gives the protein CASSRSGVSTNEKLFF.